These T cell receptor beta chains were read from a single sample in a study of blood T cell repertoires in COVID-19. TCRdb's table, derived via immunoSEQ multiplex PCR, lists solely in-frame clones and lacks some. Here the sample spans approximately 47,000 clones, over 75% being singletons. The sequencing sample was made of peripheral blood. Source of these receptors: a woman aged 55-69 years with acute or convalescent COVID-19. Both conserved end residues are part of each CDR3. The D gene is left open where the match is weak. Some rows mark clone size as missing; the rest say once, few, many or name a class of expanded clone.

clone_size	j_call	d_call	v_call	cdr3_nt	cdr3_aa
once	TRBJ1-2	TRBD1	TRBV2	TGTGCCAGCAGTGGCCAAACCCGCAGGGGGCCTTTCACCTATGGCTACACCTTC	CASSGQTRRGPFTYGYTF
.	TRBJ2-5	TRBD2	TRBV29-1	TGCAGCGTTGTTGGAGGGCCGGGAGGAGGAGAGACCCAGTACTTC	CSVVGGPGGGETQYF
.	TRBJ1-5	.	TRBV7-8	TGTGCCAGCAGCCTGACAGCCCCAAGTTGGAATCAGCCCCAGCATTTT	CASSLTAPSWNQPQHF
.	TRBJ1-1	.	TRBV7-9	TGTGCCAGCAGCCCGCTCGGGGGAAAAGGCACTGAAGCTTTCTTT	CASSPLGGKGTEAFF
.	TRBJ1-6	.	TRBV7-9	TGTGCCAGCAGCTTTTCCGGGAAGTCACCCCTCCACTTT	CASSFSGKSPLHF
.	TRBJ2-1	TRBD2	TRBV24-1	TGTGCCACCAGTGACCAGAGCGGGAGCTCCTACAATGAGCAGTTCTTC	CATSDQSGSSYNEQFF
.	TRBJ1-6	.	TRBV7-6	TGTGCCAGCAGCTTACCAGTCCAGGGGACCTCCTATAATTCACCCCTCCACTTT	CASSLPVQGTSYNSPLHF
.	TRBJ2-1	.	TRBV2	TGTGCCAGCAGTGATTCGGGAAGCTCCTACAATGAGCAGTTCTTC	CASSDSGSSYNEQFF
.	TRBJ1-4	TRBD1	TRBV19	TGTGCCAGTATGGGCCCCCGGACAGGGAATGAAAAACTGTTTTTT	CASMGPRTGNEKLFF
once	TRBJ1-1	TRBD1	TRBV18	TGTGCCAGCTCGCCGCAGGGGGCGACGACTGAAGCTTTCTTT	CASSPQGATTEAFF
.	TRBJ2-3	TRBD1	TRBV9	TGTGCCAGCAGCGTCAGGGGGCTGGGAGATACGCAGTATTTT	CASSVRGLGDTQYF
.	TRBJ1-5	.	TRBV27	TGTGCCAGCGGGGGCGGCCCCAATCAGCCCCAGCATTTT	CASGGGPNQPQHF
.	TRBJ1-2	.	TRBV21-1	TGTGCCAGCAGCAATGGTCGGGATAACTATGGCTACACCTTC	CASSNGRDNYGYTF
.	TRBJ1-5	.	TRBV3-1/TRBV3-2	TGTGCCAGCAGCCAAGGGAGAGAAGACAGGCAACAGCCCCAGCATTTT	CASSQGREDRQQPQHF
.	TRBJ2-1	.	TRBV20-1	TGCAGTGCTGGTGGGCGGAGCTCCTACAATGAGCAGTTCTTC	CSAGGRSSYNEQFF
few	TRBJ2-5	.	TRBV7-9	TGTGCCAGCAGCTTAGCAACAGAACAAGAGACCCAGTACTTC	CASSLATEQETQYF
few	TRBJ2-2	TRBD2	TRBV2	TGTGCCAGCAGTGAACGTCTAGCGGGGGGAGAGCTGTTTTTT	CASSERLAGGELFF
.	TRBJ1-2	.	TRBV19	TGTGCCAGTAGGCCCCGTTTTGACACCAGCTATGGCTACACCTTC	CASRPRFDTSYGYTF
.	TRBJ1-1	TRBD1	TRBV5-1	TGCGCCAGCAGCTTGAGGACAGGGGAGGACACTGAAGCTTTCTTT	CASSLRTGEDTEAFF
once	TRBJ2-3	.	TRBV19	TGTGCCAGTAGATCATTTTTAGCGGCCGGGAAGGATACGCAGTATTTT	CASRSFLAAGKDTQYF
.	TRBJ1-1	.	TRBV5-1	TGCGCCAGCAGCGGGGGACACCTCACGAGCACTGAAGCTTTCTTT	CASSGGHLTSTEAFF
.	TRBJ2-7	TRBD2	TRBV7-2	TGTGCCAGCAGCTTAGCGCTGGGACTAGGGACTCACGAGCAGTACTTC	CASSLALGLGTHEQYF
.	TRBJ2-1	TRBD2	TRBV4-1	TGCGCCAGCAGCCAAGTGAAAGCTAGCGGGCGTGAGCAGTTCTTC	CASSQVKASGREQFF
few	TRBJ2-1	TRBD2	TRBV29-1	TGCAGCGTTGCGGGACTAGTCCACAATGAGCAGTTCTTC	CSVAGLVHNEQFF
once	TRBJ1-1	TRBD1	TRBV14	TGTGCCAGCAGCTTGATGACAGGGGCCACTGAAGCTTTCTTT	CASSLMTGATEAFF
once	TRBJ2-5	TRBD2	TRBV2	TGTGCCAGCAGTGTCCAGGGAGGGCAAGAGACCCAGTACTTC	CASSVQGGQETQYF
.	TRBJ1-5	.	TRBV7-9	TGTGCCCTAGGCGGCGCGAGGAATCAGCCCCAGCATTTT	CALGGARNQPQHF
.	TRBJ2-1	TRBD2	TRBV7-7	TGTGCTAGCAGCTTAGGACTAGCGCACTACAATGAGCAGTTCTTC	CASSLGLAHYNEQFF
.	TRBJ1-1	.	TRBV4-1	TGCGCCAGCAGCTGGCAGGGGATGAACACTGAAGCTTTCTTT	CASSWQGMNTEAFF
.	TRBJ2-1	TRBD1	TRBV2	TGTGCCAGCAGCAGGGGGCGGAATGAGCAGTTCTTC	CASSRGRNEQFF
few	TRBJ2-5	.	TRBV18	TGTGCCAGCTCGCCGCGAGGAGATCGAGAGGCCCAGTACTTC	CASSPRGDREAQYF
.	TRBJ2-3	TRBD1	TRBV5-1	TGCGCCAGCAGCTTGTCCGGGACAGGCACAGATACGCAGTATTTT	CASSLSGTGTDTQYF
.	TRBJ1-6	.	TRBV12-3/TRBV12-4	TGTGCCAGCAGTTTTACGGGGAATTCACCCCTCCACTTT	CASSFTGNSPLHF
.	TRBJ2-3	.	TRBV6-1	TGTGCCAGCAGTGAGCTCCGGGGGGCTAGCACAGATACGCAGTATTTT	CASSELRGASTDTQYF
few	TRBJ2-7	TRBD2	TRBV18	TGTGCCAGCTCACCGCCAACTAGCGGGAGTCCCTACGAGCAGTACTTC	CASSPPTSGSPYEQYF
once	TRBJ1-1	.	TRBV7-2	TGTGCCAGCAGCTCCACAGTGAACACTGAAGCTTTCTTT	CASSSTVNTEAFF
.	TRBJ2-5	TRBD2	TRBV7-2	TGTGCCAGCAGCTGGGGACTAGCAGAGACCCAGTACTTC	CASSWGLAETQYF
.	TRBJ1-2	.	TRBV4-1	TGCGCCAGCAGCCAGATGGGGCTAACTGGCTACACCTTC	CASSQMGLTGYTF
.	TRBJ2-7	.	TRBV4-1	TGCGCCAGCAGCCAAGACCGTACCTACGAGCAGTACTTC	CASSQDRTYEQYF
.	TRBJ2-1	TRBD2	TRBV5-1	TGCGCCAGCAGCCCACAGCGGGGGGGCGAATACAATGAGCAGTTCTTC	CASSPQRGGEYNEQFF
.	TRBJ2-1	.	TRBV6-1	TGTGCCAGCAGTGAAACACCCAACCGTGAGCAGTTCTTC	CASSETPNREQFF
.	TRBJ2-3	.	TRBV4-2	TGTGCCAGCAGCCAAGAGAAGAGCCACACAGATACGCAGTATTTT	CASSQEKSHTDTQYF
.	TRBJ2-2	TRBD1	TRBV18	TGTGCCAGCTCACGGGGACAGGGGTACTCGAACACCGGGGAGCTGTTTTTT	CASSRGQGYSNTGELFF
.	TRBJ2-7	.	TRBV9	TGTGCCAGCAGCGTAGGAGCCGGGGGAGATTCGTACGAGCAGTACTTC	CASSVGAGGDSYEQYF
.	TRBJ1-2	.	TRBV5-6	TGTGCCAGTCGGACTCAGAACTATGGCTACACCTTC	CASRTQNYGYTF
.	TRBJ1-5	TRBD1	TRBV2	TGTGCCAGCAGTGAGGGACAGAGAAATCAGCCCCAGCATTTT	CASSEGQRNQPQHF
.	TRBJ2-3	TRBD2	TRBV9	TGTGCCAGCAGCGTAGCGGCCGGCGGGAGGGTTAGAGATACGCAGTATTTT	CASSVAAGGRVRDTQYF
once	TRBJ1-6	.	TRBV2	TGTGCCAGCAGTGACAGGTCATTAAGTTCACCCCTCCACTTT	CASSDRSLSSPLHF
.	TRBJ1-2	.	TRBV6-5	TGTGCCAGCACCCCGCTGGGAGGCTATGGCTACACCTTC	CASTPLGGYGYTF
.	TRBJ1-1	TRBD1	TRBV19	TGTGCCAGTAGTCAGGGACAGATTAACACTGAAGCTTTCTTT	CASSQGQINTEAFF
.	TRBJ1-2	.	TRBV4-1	TGCGCCAGCAGCCCACGAGGAGGGTTAAACTATGGCTACACCTTC	CASSPRGGLNYGYTF
.	TRBJ2-2	TRBD1	TRBV9	TGTGCCAGCAGCGGGGAGGGGACAGGGGGATGGCTAGAGAGCACCGGGGAGCTGTTTTTT	CASSGEGTGGWLESTGELFF
few	TRBJ1-6	.	TRBV5-1	TGCGCCAGCAGTCCTCTGGGGGGTCATAATTCACCCCTCCACTTT	CASSPLGGHNSPLHF
.	TRBJ1-1	.	TRBV2	TGTGCCAGCAGTAGAGACAGGAACACTGAAGCTTTCTTT	CASSRDRNTEAFF
.	TRBJ2-1	TRBD2	TRBV19	TGTGCCAGTAGTAAGACTAGCGGGGGGACAAATGAGCAGTTCTTC	CASSKTSGGTNEQFF
.	TRBJ1-3	TRBD1	TRBV6-5	TGTGCCAGCACCATGGACAGGGGAAACACCATATATTTT	CASTMDRGNTIYF
.	TRBJ1-3	.	TRBV6-5	TGTGCCAGCAGTTCCCGGGATTTCTCTGGAAACACCATATATTTT	CASSSRDFSGNTIYF
.	TRBJ2-3	TRBD1	TRBV6-2/TRBV6-3	TGTGCCAGCAGTTACTCGAGACAGGGAAGAGCCACAGATACGCAGTATTTT	CASSYSRQGRATDTQYF